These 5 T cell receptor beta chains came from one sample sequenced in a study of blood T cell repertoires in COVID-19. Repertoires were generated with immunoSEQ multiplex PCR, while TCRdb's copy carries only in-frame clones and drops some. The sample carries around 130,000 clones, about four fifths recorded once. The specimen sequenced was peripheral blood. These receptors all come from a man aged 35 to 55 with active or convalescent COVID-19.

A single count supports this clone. In nucleotides, the CDR3 is TGTGCCAGCAGTTACCCGGACACTGGTCTCCACTTT. Amino acid sequence: CASSYPDTGLHF. The gene calls are TRBV6-6 and TRBJ1-6; the D gene is possibly TRBD1 (5 bases). V dropped 2 bases and J dropped 16 bases, with 12 bases sitting between them. Germline V gene data show CDR1 as MNHNY and CDR2 as SVGAGI (reference sequence). The CDR3 contains 12 residues.

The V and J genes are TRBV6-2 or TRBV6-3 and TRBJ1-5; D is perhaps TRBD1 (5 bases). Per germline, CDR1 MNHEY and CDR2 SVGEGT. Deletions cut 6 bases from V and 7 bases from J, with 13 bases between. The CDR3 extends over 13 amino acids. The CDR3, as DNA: TGTGCCAGCAGCCCCAGGGCCGGGCAGCCCCAGCATTTT. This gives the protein CASSPRAGQPQHF.

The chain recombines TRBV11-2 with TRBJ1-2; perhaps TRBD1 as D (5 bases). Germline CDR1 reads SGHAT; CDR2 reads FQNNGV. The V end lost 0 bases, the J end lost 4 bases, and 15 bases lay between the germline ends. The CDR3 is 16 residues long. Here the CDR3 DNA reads TGTGCCAGCAGCTTAGATGCGCAGGGCGGCGGCTATGGCTACACCTTC. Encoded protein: CASSLDAQGGGYGYTF.

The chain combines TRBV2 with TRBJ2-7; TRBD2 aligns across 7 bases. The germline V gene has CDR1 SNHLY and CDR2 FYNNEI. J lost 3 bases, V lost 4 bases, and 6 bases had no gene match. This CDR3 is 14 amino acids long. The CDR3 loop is CASSGGGTNYEQYF. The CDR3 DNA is TGTGCCAGCAGTGGGGGGGGAACAAACTACGAGCAGTACTTC.

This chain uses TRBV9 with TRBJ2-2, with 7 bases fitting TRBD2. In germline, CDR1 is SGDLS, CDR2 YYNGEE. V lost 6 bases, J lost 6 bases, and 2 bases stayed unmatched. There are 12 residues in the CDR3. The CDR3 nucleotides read TGTGCCAGCAATAGCGGGTCCGGGGAGCTGTTTTTT. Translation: CASNSGSGELFF.